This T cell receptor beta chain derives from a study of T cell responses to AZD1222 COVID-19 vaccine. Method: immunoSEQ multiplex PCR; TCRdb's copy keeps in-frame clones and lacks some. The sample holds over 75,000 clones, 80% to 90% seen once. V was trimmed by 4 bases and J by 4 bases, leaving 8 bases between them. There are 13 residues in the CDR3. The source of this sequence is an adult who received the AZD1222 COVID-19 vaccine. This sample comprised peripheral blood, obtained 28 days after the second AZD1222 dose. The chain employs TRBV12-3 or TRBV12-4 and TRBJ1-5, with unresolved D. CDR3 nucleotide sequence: TGTGCCAGCAGTTCCCGGGAGAATCAGCCCCAGCATTTT. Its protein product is CASSSRENQPQHF.